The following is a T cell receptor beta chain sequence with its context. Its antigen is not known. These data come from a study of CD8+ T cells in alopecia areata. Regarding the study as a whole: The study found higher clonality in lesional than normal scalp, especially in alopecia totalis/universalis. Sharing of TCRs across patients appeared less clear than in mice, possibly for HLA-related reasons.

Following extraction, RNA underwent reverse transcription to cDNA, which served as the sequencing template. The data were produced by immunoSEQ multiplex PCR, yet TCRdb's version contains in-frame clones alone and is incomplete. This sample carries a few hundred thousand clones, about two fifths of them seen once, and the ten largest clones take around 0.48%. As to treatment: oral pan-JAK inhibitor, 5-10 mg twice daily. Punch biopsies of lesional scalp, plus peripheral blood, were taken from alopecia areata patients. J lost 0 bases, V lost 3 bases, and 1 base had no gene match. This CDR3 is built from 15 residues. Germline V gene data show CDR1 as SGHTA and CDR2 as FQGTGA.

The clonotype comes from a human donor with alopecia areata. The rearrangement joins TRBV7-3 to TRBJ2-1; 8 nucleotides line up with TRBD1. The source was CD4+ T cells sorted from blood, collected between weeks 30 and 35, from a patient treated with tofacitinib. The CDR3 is CASSLDRDSYNEQFF. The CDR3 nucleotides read TGTGCCAGCAGCTTGGACAGGGACTCCTACAATGAGCAGTTCTTC.